Included here is one T cell receptor (beta chain) sequence, with context. This clonotype came up many times. No antigen is known for it. No much larger clonotype is one base removed from it; base qualities were not supplied. The TCR beta CDR3 regions were amplified from RNA transcripts. The TCR CDR3 was subjected to a first round of RT-PCR using the HTBI primer set and the Qiagen OneStep RT-PCR kit. The libraries were constructed in a second round of multiplex PCR and then size-selected and purified. Sequencing of the libraries was done on an Illumina HiSeq2000 using paired-end 100 bp reads. On the study's bioinformatics: SOAPnuke was used to process the raw data, removing reads that contained adapters or uncalled bases, had a mean Phred below 15, or lacked an exact match to the constant primer or identifier. COPE v1.2.5 was used to merge high-quality paired reads, and clonotypes were defined as unique nucleotide sequences. MiTCR v1.1 was used to align clonotypes to the IMGT TRBV, TRBD and TRBJ reference segments. The analysis included only V-J combinations with a frequency above 0.0001, which together covered approximately 99% of the repertoires. A TCS score was defined as the ratio of F50 (clonal expansion) to E x V (chaos), with BLOSUM62-based TCRdist applied between CDR3 peptides within each V-J. Welch's t-statistics and random forest reduced around 520 V-J features to roughly 13, which were used in a naive Bayes classifier (R e1071). TCRdb trimmed public reads at Q25 via fastp, called clones via MiXCR and kept in-frame beta chains. CDR3 protein sequences are deduplicated, and each keeps its most common genes and DNA. TCRdb, not the authors, supplied the V and J calls. This sample lists more than 550,000 distinct CDR3 sequences; around 19% were detected once. The ten largest account for roughly 17% of the sample.

The data are from a study of T cells in Graves' hyperthyroidism and ophthalmopathy (dated by TCRdb to between 2017 and 2020). Context from the whole study: Peripheral blood was collected at initial diagnosis, before any treatment. Once sampling was done, hyperthyroidism patients were given methimazole at a starting dose of 30 mg daily, whereas ophthalmopathy patients were given high-dose intravenous methylprednisolone. Whether ophthalmopathy could be predicted prospectively was tested in an independent validation cohort made up of fewer than 20 hyperthyroidism patients plus 17 patients who later progressed to ophthalmopathy. The roughly 90 discovery patients were divided at random into training and test sets in a 7:3 ratio. In about 6 Graves' hyperthyroidism patients, the study also compared T-cell repertoires from thyroid tissue with T-cell repertoires from blood. According to the paper, TCR Vbeta CDR3 sequencing was carried out on around 140 peripheral blood samples, which came from some 41 ophthalmopathy, 75 or so hyperthyroidism and roughly 17 progressor patients. To identify TCR V-J signatures that set the groups apart, the researchers used a discovery cohort of 95 to 100 patients, made up of roughly 45 with Graves' ophthalmopathy and some 60 with stable Graves' hyperthyroidism. General findings and caveats noted by the study authors: Most expanded thyroid clonotypes (frequency above 0.001) were also detected in blood, a finding suggesting that blood repertoires may reflect thyroid immune responses. In validation, the model predicted progression to ophthalmopathy a median of around six months before onset, with roughly 68% sensitivity and 72.22% specificity. No statistical method was used to set the sample size in advance, and investigators knew the group allocation. Ophthalmopathy was separated from stable hyperthyroidism by a 13 V-J signature model, with approximately 89% sensitivity and approximately 81% specificity obtained in cross-validation and 80%/75% obtained in testing.

Taken from cysteine to phenylalanine, the CDR3 has 14 residues. Only the CDR3 region is kept as DNA, spanning 42 bases read in frame from base 1. CDR1 and CDR2 are drawn from the germline V gene: SGHRS, YFSETQ. Relative to germline, V is missing 3 bases and J is missing 2 bases, with 5 bases of the junction outside any gene match. Hyperthyroidism patients were newly diagnosed, with disease duration under 2 months, and aged 18 to 65 years. Any patient with an uncontrolled infection, another autoimmune disease, pregnancy or lactation was excluded. Diagnoses relied on clinical symptoms, serum thyroxine and TRAb, thyroid ultrasound and orbital computed tomography. For progressor patients, blood was drawn at the first diagnosis of hyperthyroidism, before any ophthalmopathy symptoms had appeared. PBMCs were isolated from more than 8 ml of fresh peripheral blood by Ficoll-Paque density gradient centrifugation. Progressor patients were first diagnosed with Graves' hyperthyroidism and then developed ophthalmopathy during follow-up. Total RNA was extracted with Trizol reagent, and quality was checked on an Agilent 2100 Bioanalyzer.

The V and J segments used are TRBV5-1 and TRBJ2-7; TRBD1 fits 7 bases in the junction. The TCR originated in a woman in her 50s with Graves' hyperthyroidism that later progressed to Graves' ophthalmopathy. Material: blood. The CDR3 region reads CASSSGQAAYEQYF. The DNA reads TGCGCCAGCAGCTCCGGACAGGCCGCCTACGAGCAGTACTTC.